This TCR beta chain was sequenced during a study of blood T cell repertoires in COVID-19. CDR3 length: 16 residues. Germline assignment: CDR1 LNHNV and CDR2 YYDKDF (reference sequence). The V segment lost 0 bases and the J segment 3 bases; nucleotides outside the gene matches: 6. Assay: immunoSEQ multiplex PCR; the TCRdb copy retains only in-frame clones and omits some. The sample has about 60,000 clones, just under 80% seen once. The V and J genes are TRBV15 and TRBJ2-7; TRBD1 matches 9 bases. The sequence was obtained from a human donor in a cohort sampled during active COVID-19. The material sequenced was peripheral blood. CDR3 in amino acids: CATSREGGQGIYEQYF. In DNA, the CDR3 is TGTGCCACCAGCAGAGAAGGGGGACAGGGTATCTACGAGCAGTACTTC. The full variable domain, with the rest looked up from reference TRBV15 and TRBJ2-7, is DAMVIQNPRYQVTQFGKPVTLSCSQTLNHNVMYWYQQKSSQAPKLLFHYYDKDFNNEADTPDNFQSRRPNTSFCFLDIRSPGLGDTAMYLCATSREGGQGIYEQYFGPGTRLTVT.